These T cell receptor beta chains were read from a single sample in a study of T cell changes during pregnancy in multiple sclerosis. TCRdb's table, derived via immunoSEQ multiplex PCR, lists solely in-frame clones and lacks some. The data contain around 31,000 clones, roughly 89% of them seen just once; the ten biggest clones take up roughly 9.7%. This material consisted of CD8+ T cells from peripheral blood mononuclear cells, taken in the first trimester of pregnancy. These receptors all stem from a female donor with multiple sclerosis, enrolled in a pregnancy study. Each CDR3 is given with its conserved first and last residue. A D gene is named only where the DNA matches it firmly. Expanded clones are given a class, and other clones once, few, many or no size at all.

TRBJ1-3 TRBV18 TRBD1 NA TGTGCCAGCTCACCGAGGGACAGGGGAAACCCTGGAAACACCATATATTTT CASSPRDRGNPGNTIYF
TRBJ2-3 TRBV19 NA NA TGTGCCACCTCTCCGGGGTGGGACTCAGATACGCAGTATTTT CATSPGWDSDTQYF
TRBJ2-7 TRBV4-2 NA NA TGTGCCAGCAGCCAAGGGGGCAGTATCTACGAGCAGTACTTC CASSQGGSIYEQYF
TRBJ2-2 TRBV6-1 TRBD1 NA TGTGCCAGCATGGTGACAGGGGACACCGGGGAGCTGTTTTTT CASMVTGDTGELFF
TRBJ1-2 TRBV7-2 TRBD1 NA TGTGCCAGCAGCTTAGCGTATGGTACAGGGGATGGCTACACCTTC CASSLAYGTGDGYTF
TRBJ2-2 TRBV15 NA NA TGTGCCACCAGCTTTCCGAGCGGGAACACCGGGGAGCTGTTTTTT CATSFPSGNTGELFF
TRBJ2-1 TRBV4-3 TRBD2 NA TGCGCCAGCAGCCAAGATGCGCCTAGCGGGGGCTATGAGCAGTTCTTC CASSQDAPSGGYEQFF
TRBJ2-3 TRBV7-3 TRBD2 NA TGTGCCAGCAGCTTATCGCTAGCGGGGGACGGCACAGATACGCAGTATTTT CASSLSLAGDGTDTQYF
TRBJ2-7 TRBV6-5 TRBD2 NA TGTGCCAGCAGTTACCGGGAGGGGGAGTCCTACGAGCAGTACTTC CASSYREGESYEQYF
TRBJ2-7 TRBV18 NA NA TGTGCCAGCTCACCTGTCCGAGTAGGGGAAACCTACGAGCAGTACTTC CASSPVRVGETYEQYF
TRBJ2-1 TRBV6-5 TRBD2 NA TGTGCCAGCGGGACGGAGACTAGCACCTACAATGAGCAGTTCTTC CASGTETSTYNEQFF
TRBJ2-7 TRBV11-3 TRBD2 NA TGTGCCAGCAGCTTAGATCTCACGGGGGGGGTCTACGAGCAGTACTTC CASSLDLTGGVYEQYF
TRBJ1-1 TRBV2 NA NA TGTGCCAGCAGTAAAGACGGGACACCATTGAACACTGAAGCTTTCTTT CASSKDGTPLNTEAFF
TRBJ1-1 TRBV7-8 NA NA TGTGCCAGCAGCTTAGTTCGGCAGGGCACTGAAGCTTTCTTT CASSLVRQGTEAFF
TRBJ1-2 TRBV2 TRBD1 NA TGTGCCAGCAGTGCCGACAGGGGGCTGGCTGGCTACACCTTC CASSADRGLAGYTF
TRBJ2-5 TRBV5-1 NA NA TGCGCCAGCGGACCCGGGACTGACGGTTTTTACCAAGAGACCCAGTACTTC CASGPGTDGFYQETQYF
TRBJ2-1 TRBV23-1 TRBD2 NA TGCGCCGGCGAGATAGCGGGAGGGCCTGAGTATCCGTTCTTC CAGEIAGGPEYPFF
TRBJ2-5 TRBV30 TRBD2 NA TGTGCCTGGGACAAAGCGGGGGAGGAGACCCAGTACTTC CAWDKAGEETQYF
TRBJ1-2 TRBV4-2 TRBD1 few TGTGCCAGCAGCTCCAGCCGGGACAGCCTAGGGATAGGGTATGGCTACACCTTC CASSSSRDSLGIGYGYTF
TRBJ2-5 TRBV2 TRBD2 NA TGTGCCAGCAGTCTCGGACTAGCGGGGCGGTCGTCTCCCTTAGTAGGAGAGACCCAGTACTTC CASSLGLAGRSSPLVGETQYF
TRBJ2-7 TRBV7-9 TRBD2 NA TGTGCCAGCAGCCCTAGCGGGGGCGGAAGCTCCTACGAGCAGTACTTC CASSPSGGGSSYEQYF
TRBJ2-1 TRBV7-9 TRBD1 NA TGTGCCAGCAGCGGAGGACAGGGACACAATGAGCAGTTCTTC CASSGGQGHNEQFF
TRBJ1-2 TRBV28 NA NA TGTGCCAGCAGCCTGGGGGGGGGAGAGAGATATGGCTACACCTTC CASSLGGGERYGYTF
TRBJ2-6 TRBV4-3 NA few TGCGCCAGCAGCAAAGACTCAGGGTCCGGGGCCAACGTCCTGACTTTC CASSKDSGSGANVLTF
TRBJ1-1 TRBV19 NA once TGTGCCAGTAGTATAGAGTTGGCAGGGAACACTGAAGCTTTCTTT CASSIELAGNTEAFF
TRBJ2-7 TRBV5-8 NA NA TGTGCCAGCAGCAACGCTGCCGGGACACGAAACAACGAGCAGTACTTC CASSNAAGTRNNEQYF
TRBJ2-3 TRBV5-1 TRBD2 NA TGCGCCAGCAGCCTACTAGCGGCGACGGATACGCAGTATTTT CASSLLAATDTQYF
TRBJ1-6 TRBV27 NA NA TGTGCCAGCAGCAGCCGGGACATAGGCGGTTCACCCCTCCACTTT CASSSRDIGGSPLHF
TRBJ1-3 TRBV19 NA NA TGTGCCAGTAGCGGAGGTGGAAACACCATATATTTT CASSGGGNTIYF
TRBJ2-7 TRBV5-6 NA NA TGTGCCAGCAGCTTCCCCGGCTACGAGCAGTACTTC CASSFPGYEQYF
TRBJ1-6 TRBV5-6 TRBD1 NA TGTGCCAGCAGCCTGGGACAGGGGGACACCTATAATTCACCCCTCCACTTT CASSLGQGDTYNSPLHF
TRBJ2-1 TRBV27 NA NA TGTGCCAGCAGTTTAAGTCCAGCGGAGGGAAATTACAATGAGCAGTTCTTC CASSLSPAEGNYNEQFF
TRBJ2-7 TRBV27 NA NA TGTGCCAGCAGTTTAGACGGAGGGACCTACGAGCAGTACTTC CASSLDGGTYEQYF
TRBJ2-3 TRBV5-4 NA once TGTGCCAGCAGCCCGGGTTGGGGCACAGGGACGCAGTATTTT CASSPGWGTGTQYF
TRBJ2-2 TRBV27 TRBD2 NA TGTGCCAGCAGTTTCAGCGGGAGCAGTATGGAGCTGTTTTTT CASSFSGSSMELFF
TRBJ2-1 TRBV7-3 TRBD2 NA TGTGCCAGCAGCTCCCGACTAGCGGGAGGGCCGGAGACCTACAATGAGCAGTTCTTC CASSSRLAGGPETYNEQFF
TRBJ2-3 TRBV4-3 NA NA TGCGCCAGCAGCCAAACTCGGACAGATACGCAGTATTTT CASSQTRTDTQYF
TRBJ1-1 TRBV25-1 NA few TGTGCCAGCAGTGAGCCGGGGGACACTGAAGCTTTCTTT CASSEPGDTEAFF
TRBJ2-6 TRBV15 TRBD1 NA TGTGCCACCAGCAGAGAGGGACAGGAATACTCTGGGGCCAACGTCCTGACTTTC CATSREGQEYSGANVLTF
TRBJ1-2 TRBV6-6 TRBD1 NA TGTGCCAGCAGTCCGGACAGGGCCGGTTATGGCTACACCTTC CASSPDRAGYGYTF
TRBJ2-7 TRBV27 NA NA TGTGCCAGCAGTTTCCGAACACCGGAGGAGCAGTACTTC CASSFRTPEEQYF
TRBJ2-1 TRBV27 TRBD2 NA TGTGCCAGCTGGGGACTAGCGGGAGGGCCGGGTGAGCAGTTCTTC CASWGLAGGPGEQFF
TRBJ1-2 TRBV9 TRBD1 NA TGTGCCAGCAGCGAGGACAGGGGAAGCTATGGCTACACCTTC CASSEDRGSYGYTF
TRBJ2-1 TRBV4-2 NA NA TGTGCCAGCAGCCCTTTGGAAGGACTGGCCTACAATGAGCAGTTCTTC CASSPLEGLAYNEQFF
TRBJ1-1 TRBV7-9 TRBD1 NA TGTGCCAGCAGCTCGTTAGGGGGCGCGGGCCACACTGAAGCTTTCTTT CASSSLGGAGHTEAFF
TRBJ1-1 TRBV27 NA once TGTGCCAGCAGTTTGTATGTGAACACTGAAGCTTTCTTT CASSLYVNTEAFF
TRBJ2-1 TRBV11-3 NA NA TGTGCCAGCAGCCCGGAACGGCACGTGGGGCAGCAGTTCTTC CASSPERHVGQQFF
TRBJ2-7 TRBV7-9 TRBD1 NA TGTGCCAGCAGCGGGGGGGACAGGGGGCTCTACGAGCAGTACTTC CASSGGDRGLYEQYF
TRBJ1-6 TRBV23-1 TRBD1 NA TGCGCCAGCAGCCGAGGACAGGGGATGAATTCACCCCTCCACTTT CASSRGQGMNSPLHF
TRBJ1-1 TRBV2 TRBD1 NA TGTGCCAGCAGTGAACGCGTGACAGGGTTCACTGAAGCTTTCTTT CASSERVTGFTEAFF
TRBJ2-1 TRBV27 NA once TGTGCCAGCAGTTTATTTGGGGCAGGGAGGACCTACAATGAGCAGTTCTTC CASSLFGAGRTYNEQFF
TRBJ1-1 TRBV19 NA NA TGTGCCAGTAGAAACCCGGGACTGATGAACACTGAAGCTTTCTTT CASRNPGLMNTEAFF
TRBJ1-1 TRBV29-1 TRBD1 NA TGCAGCGTTGAGGGTTGGACAGGGGCGGACACTGAAGCTTTCTTT CSVEGWTGADTEAFF